This T cell receptor (beta chain) was documented in a study of blood T cell repertoires in COVID-19. Study-wide context: Italy, Spain and the United States were the sources of the convalescent and acute COVID-19 samples. Nucleic acid was either cDNA or gDNA, and it came from T cells, B-cell-depleted T cells, or PBMCs.

Residents of approximately 25 US areas, aged 18 to 89 years, made up the participants. Original processing methods: Estimation of nucleated cell counts was performed using reference gene primer amplification. TCRdb's copy holds only in-frame clones and misses some; the assay was immunoSEQ multiplex PCR. Clone size and V and J calls were adopted from that table, with D and trimming inferred from the DNA. The sample consists of fewer than 350,000 clones, around 91% of them appearing once. The receptor was isolated from a young woman with acute COVID-19. The sequenced sample consisted of PBMCs or T cells enriched from blood (not recorded which).

The CDR3 protein is CAIPLVTPQYF. The DNA for the CDR3 is TGTGCCATCCCCCTCGTGACTCCTCAGTACTTC. The rearrangement joins TRBV10-3 to TRBJ2-7; the D is unclear. Germline V gives CDR1 ENHRY, CDR2 SYGVKD. The CDR3 totals 11 residues. The V gene lost 8 bases and the J gene lost 10 bases, with 15 bases spanning the gap.